One sample yielded the 17 T cell receptor beta chains listed below, sequenced in a study of CD4 T cells in relation to SARS-CoV-2 and coronaviruses. The unexposed donors gave CD4+ T cells in about 2011-2018, prior to COVID-19. Here immunoSEQ multiplex PCR was the method, and the copy in TCRdb shows in-frame clones only, minus some. This repertoire shows about 64,000 clones, 94% found once; its top ten account for 0.14%. Specimen: naive CD4+ T cells from PBMCs. As for subset: naive CD4+ T cells isolated by negative enrichment. All receptors come from a human donor in good health.

The gene calls are TRBV6-4 and TRBJ1-5; D not resolved. Deletions cut 0 bases from V and 5 bases from J, with 11 bases between. CDR3 length: 15 amino acids. CDR1 and CDR2 from the germline V gene are MRHNA and SNTAGT. This CDR3 is CASSDSFPGYQPQHF. The DNA of the CDR3 is TGTGCCAGCAGTGACTCGTTTCCGGGATATCAGCCCCAGCATTTT.

This chain uses TRBV14 with TRBJ2-1; D remains unclear. Germline V gives CDR1 SGHDN, CDR2 FVKESK. The CDR3 consists of 13 residues. Trimming removed 3 bases from V and 6 bases from J, with 9 bases in between. CDR3 sequence reads: CASSQASPNEQFF. The DNA of the CDR3 is TGTGCCAGCAGCCAGGCATCCCCCAATGAGCAGTTCTTC.

The chain couples TRBV28 to TRBJ2-7; 9 positions agree with TRBD1. The junction had 8 bases not matched to a gene; V was cut back by 2 bases and J by 3 bases. The CDR3 totals 16 residues. Germline CDR1 reads MDHEN; CDR2 reads SYDVKM. The CDR3 nucleotides read TGTGCCAGCAGTTTACTAGGACAGGGGAAAGTCTACGAGCAGTACTTC. This translates into CASSLLGQGKVYEQYF. The variable domain in full, with the rest retrieved from reference TRBV28 and TRBJ2-7, is DVKVTQSSRYLVKRTGEKVFLECVQDMDHENMFWYRQDPGLGLRLIYFSYDVKMKEKGDIPEGYSVSREKKERFSLILESASTNQTSMYLCASSLLGQGKVYEQYFGPGTRLTVT.

The chain couples TRBV5-1 to TRBJ2-4, with TRBD1 matching 10 bases. The J segment lost 8 bases and the V segment lost 0 bases, leaving 8 bases of the junction unmatched. There are 16 residues in the CDR3. CDR1 and CDR2 (germline): SGHRS, YFSETQ. The CDR3 sequence is CASSLGSTGGLDIQYF. For the CDR3, the DNA is TGCGCCAGCAGCTTGGGTTCGACAGGGGGCTTAGACATTCAGTACTTC.

This chain links TRBV28 with TRBJ1-6; maybe TRBD1 (6 bases). Germline V gene lookup returns CDR1 MDHEN and CDR2 SYDVKM. The CDR3 totals 14 residues. Trimming left V 4 bases short and J 8 bases short, with 12 bases between. The CDR3 DNA sequence: TGTGCCAGCAGTTCCCGGACAGCACATTCACCCCTCCACTTT. It yields the protein CASSSRTAHSPLHF.

This sequence joins TRBV6-5 and TRBJ2-1; 7 nucleotides agree with TRBD2. Looked up from germline, CDR1 is MNHEY and CDR2 is SVGAGI. Losses at the gene ends were 4 bases for V and 5 bases for J; bases not matched to a gene: 5. The CDR3 runs to 14 residues. The CDR3, as DNA: TGTGCCAGCAGTTCGGCTAGCGGAAACAATGAGCAGTTCTTC. Translated: CASSSASGNNEQFF.

The chain couples TRBV6-5 to TRBJ2-1, with TRBD1 matching 10 bases. V lost 5 bases to trimming and J lost 6 bases; unmatched junction nucleotides: 7. Per the germline V gene, CDR1 is MNHEY and CDR2 is SVGAGI. The CDR3 covers 15 residues. CDR3 DNA sequence: TGTGCCAGCAGTCAGGACAGGGGGGAAGGCAATGAGCAGTTCTTC. Amino acid sequence: CASSQDRGEGNEQFF.

This clone was detected only once. The chain combines TRBV6-5 with TRBJ2-3, with D perhaps matching TRBD2 (5 bases). V lost 2 bases and J 0 bases, leaving 9 bases between the germline ends. The CDR3 consists of 15 residues. CDR1 is MNHEY, CDR2 SVGAGI, per germline. CDR3 in DNA: TGTGCCAGCAGTTACGAGGCGGGCAGCACAGATACGCAGTATTTT. It encodes CASSYEAGSTDTQYF.

This chain connects TRBV5-4 to TRBJ2-1; 10 positions agree with TRBD2. In germline, CDR1 is SGHNT, CDR2 YYREEE (reference sequence). The CDR3 runs to 15 residues. After removal of 4 bases from V and 10 bases from J, the junction contained 11 bases not matched to a gene. As DNA, the CDR3 is TGTGCCAGCAGCAACGGACTAGCGGAGGGGTGGGAGCAGTTCTTC. It encodes CASSNGLAEGWEQFF.

The rearrangement joins TRBV7-3 to TRBJ2-1; 8 positions match TRBD2. J was trimmed by 7 bases and V by 4 bases; bases with no gene match: 9. The CDR3 has 15 residues. Looked up from germline, CDR1 is SGHTA and CDR2 is FQGTGA. CDR3 nucleotide sequence: TGTGCCAGCAGCTCCCAGCGGGAGTTGGGGAATGAGCAGTTCTTC. This encodes CASSSQRELGNEQFF.

This chain links TRBV24-1 with TRBJ2-7, with D hard to call. Per germline, CDR1 KGHDR and CDR2 SFDVKD. The CDR3 is made up of 14 amino acids. V dropped 4 bases and J dropped 0 bases, with 9 bases sitting between them. Here the CDR3 reads CATSDPSGSYEQYF. CDR3 bases: TGTGCCACCAGTGACCCCAGTGGCTCCTACGAGCAGTACTTC.

The rearrangement links TRBV19 to TRBJ1-1; no firm D call. Germline CDR1 and CDR2: LNHDA and SQIVND (reference sequence). V was pared by 1 base and J by 4 bases, with 4 bases between. This CDR3 is built from 12 residues. CDR3 region: CASSIGATEAFF. In nucleotides, the CDR3 is TGTGCCAGTAGTATAGGGGCCACTGAAGCTTTCTTT.

The chain links TRBV5-1 to TRBJ1-6; D may be TRBD1 (6 bases). Trimming removed 4 bases at V and 10 bases at J, with 15 bases between. The CDR3 length is 14 residues. Germline CDR1 and CDR2: SGHRS and YFSETQ. DNA of the CDR3: TGCGCCAGCAGCGAGGCGCAGGGGCGGTCACCCCTCCACTTT. Translation: CASSEAQGRSPLHF.

V is TRBV6-6 and J is TRBJ1-6; D gene ambiguous. Trimming left V 6 bases short and J 9 bases short, with 12 bases between. The CDR3 spans 13 residues. Germline V gives CDR1 MNHNY, CDR2 SVGAGI (reference sequence). The CDR3 DNA reads TGTGCCAGCAGCCATGACCTCGTTTCACCCCTCCACTTT. This sequence encodes CASSHDLVSPLHF.

The V and J genes are TRBV18 and TRBJ2-5; perhaps D is TRBD1 or TRBD2 (5 bases each). Germline V gene sequence: CDR1 KGHSH, CDR2 LQKENI. V lost 3 bases and J lost 1, with 12 bases in between. The CDR3 runs to 15 residues. As DNA, the CDR3 is TGTGCCAGCTCACCGGGACGGGCCATCCAAGAGACCCAGTACTTC. It yields the protein CASSPGRAIQETQYF. Combining the CDR3 with reference TRBV18 and TRBJ2-5 gives the whole variable domain NAGVMQNPRHLVRRRGQEARLRCSPMKGHSHVYWYRQLPEEGLKFMVYLQKENIIDESGMPKERFSAEFPKEGPSILRIQQVVRGDSAAYFCASSPGRAIQETQYFGPGTRLLVL.

V and J are TRBV9 and TRBJ2-7; either TRBD1 or TRBD2 may supply D (5 bases each). CDR1 SGDLS and CDR2 YYNGEE come from the germline V gene. Trimming removed 4 bases at V and 1 base at J, with 15 bases between. This CDR3 is built from 15 residues. The CDR3, as DNA: TGTGCCAGCAGCCTCTCCGGGACCACATCCTACGAGCAGTACTTC. Protein product: CASSLSGTTSYEQYF.

The rearrangement uses TRBV15 and TRBJ2-7; 15 bases line up with TRBD2. With 3 bases clipped from V and 5 bases from J, the junction kept 11 bases outside the gene matches. Germline V gene sequence: CDR1 LNHNV, CDR2 YYDKDF (reference sequence). The CDR3 is made up of 18 amino acids. CDR3 sequence: CATSRGLAGGGVKNEQYF. The CDR3 region has the DNA TGTGCCACCAGCAGGGGACTAGCGGGAGGCGGGGTTAAGAACGAGCAGTACTTC.